The 9 T cell receptor beta chains in this list originate from one sample, sequenced in a study of cytomegalovirus exposure and HLA in healthy donors. Both 60 Vbeta primers and 13 Jbeta primers went into the PCR. TCRdb's copy holds only in-frame clones and misses some; the assay was immunoSEQ multiplex PCR. The data show about 98,000 clones, about 83% seen once. Specimen: PBMCs. The receptor set was obtained from a female donor in good health and CMV-seropositive.

This sequence joins TRBV4-2 and TRBJ2-3; 10 bases match TRBD2. The CDR3 totals 17 residues. CDR1 is LGHNA, CDR2 YNFKEQ, per germline. Trimming took 0 bases from V and 4 from J; bases not matched to a gene: 7. CDR3 in amino acids: CASSQESSGRASDTQYF. CDR3 DNA sequence: TGTGCCAGCAGCCAAGAATCGAGCGGGAGGGCGTCAGATACGCAGTATTTT.

The chain is built from TRBV15 and TRBJ1-2; 7 positions agree with TRBD1. J was trimmed by 3 bases and V by 5 bases; bases with no gene match: 6. The CDR3 covers 14 residues. CDR1 and CDR2 (germline): LNHNV, YYDKDF (reference sequence). The CDR3 bases are TGTGCCACCAGCGCCGGGACAGAGTACTATGGCTACACCTTC. Encoded protein: CATSAGTEYYGYTF.

The rearrangement uses TRBV7-7 and TRBJ2-3, with D maybe TRBD1 (5 bases). CDR1 and CDR2 (germline): SSHAT, FNYEAQ (reference sequence). This CDR3 has 15 residues. V dropped 4 bases and J dropped 2 bases, with 13 bases sitting between them. The CDR3 protein is CASSSLDTSTDTQYF. The CDR3 region has the DNA TGTGCCAGCAGCTCCCTGGACACGTCCACAGATACGCAGTATTTT.

This clone was detected only a few times. The V and J genes are TRBV19 and TRBJ1-5; a possible D gene is TRBD1 (6 bases). Trimming stripped 4 bases from V and 5 bases from J, with 9 bases between. The germline CDR1 and CDR2 sequences are LNHDA and SQIVND (reference sequence). The CDR3 contains 13 residues. This chain's CDR3 is CASSRQADQPQHF. The CDR3 nucleotides read TGTGCCAGTAGTAGACAGGCAGATCAGCCCCAGCATTTT.

The V call is TRBV4-2, the J call TRBJ1-2, with a tentative D call TRBD1 (5 bases). With 1 base removed from V and 8 bases from J, the gap between germline ends came to 14 bases. The CDR3 is 14 amino acids. Germline-derived CDR1 and CDR2 are LGHNA and YNFKEQ. The CDR3 DNA follows: TGTGCCAGCAGCCAAGTAGACAGCTCTTCCGGCTACACCTTC. It translates to CASSQVDSSSGYTF.

V and J are TRBV13 and TRBJ2-5; 7 nucleotides match TRBD2. J lost 5 bases, V lost 1 base, and 4 bases had no gene match. From germline, CDR1 is PRHDT and CDR2 FYEKMQ (reference sequence). This CDR3 contains 14 residues. CDR3 nucleotides: TGTGCCAGCAGCTTAGCTAGCGGCGGGGAGACCCAGTACTTC. Its protein is CASSLASGGETQYF.

The rearrangement uses TRBV7-9 and TRBJ1-1, with D perhaps matching TRBD1 (6 bases). The CDR3 runs 13 residues. V dropped 8 bases and J dropped 7 bases, with 17 bases sitting between them. Germline loops: CDR1 SEHNR, CDR2 FQNEAQ (reference sequence). CDR3 sequence: CASSSGGNREAFF. As DNA, the CDR3 is TGTGCCAGCTCAAGCGGGGGCAACCGTGAAGCTTTCTTT.

V and J are TRBV18 and TRBJ1-2; D may be TRBD1 (5 bases). Trimming removed 1 base at V and 7 bases at J, with 10 bases between. The CDR3 loop spans 13 amino acids. Germline CDR1 and CDR2: KGHSH and LQKENI. The CDR3 spells CASSPLDSRGYTF. Here the CDR3 DNA reads TGTGCCAGCTCACCACTCGACAGTCGTGGCTACACCTTC.

As regards this clone: Other DNA sequences in this sample translate to the same CDR3. The rearrangement links TRBV4-1 to TRBJ2-7; 7 bases map to TRBD2. Germline CDR1 is MGHRA and CDR2 is YSYEKL. V lost 4 bases, J lost 3 bases, and 6 bases stayed unmatched. The CDR3 has 14 residues. The CDR3 nucleotides read TGCGCCAGCAGCCCAGCGGGGTTGGGCTACGAGCAGTACTTC. Translating gives CASSPAGLGYEQYF.